This T cell receptor beta chain was found in a study of cytomegalovirus exposure and HLA in healthy donors. Primers included in the PCR were 60 Vbeta and 13 Jbeta primers. Only in-frame clones appear in the TCRdb table, and some are missing; sequencing was by immunoSEQ multiplex PCR. Here the sample spans 150,000 to 200,000 clones, almost 85% being singletons. Points from the study as a whole: Several of the most significant clusters appeared, in a later analysis, to be linked to common viral pathogens. TCR sequences were mostly rare, though some public TCRs occurred in many donors.

As regards this clone: As yet, its antigen is unknown.

At the time of sampling, donors were nominally healthy, though unrecorded immune exposures were likely. Looked up from germline, CDR1 is KGHSH and CDR2 is LQKENI. V lost 1 base and J lost 7; bases outside the gene matches: 7. CDR3 length equals 15 residues. The J gene is TRBJ1-1, the V gene TRBV18; 9 bases map to TRBD1. The sample was PBMCs. The clonotype was recovered from a boy aged 5-17 years in good health and CMV-seronegative. In DNA form, the CDR3 reads TGTGCCAGCTCACCACTTGGACAGGGGCAGGGTGAAGCTTTCTTT. Protein: CASSPLGQGQGEAFF.